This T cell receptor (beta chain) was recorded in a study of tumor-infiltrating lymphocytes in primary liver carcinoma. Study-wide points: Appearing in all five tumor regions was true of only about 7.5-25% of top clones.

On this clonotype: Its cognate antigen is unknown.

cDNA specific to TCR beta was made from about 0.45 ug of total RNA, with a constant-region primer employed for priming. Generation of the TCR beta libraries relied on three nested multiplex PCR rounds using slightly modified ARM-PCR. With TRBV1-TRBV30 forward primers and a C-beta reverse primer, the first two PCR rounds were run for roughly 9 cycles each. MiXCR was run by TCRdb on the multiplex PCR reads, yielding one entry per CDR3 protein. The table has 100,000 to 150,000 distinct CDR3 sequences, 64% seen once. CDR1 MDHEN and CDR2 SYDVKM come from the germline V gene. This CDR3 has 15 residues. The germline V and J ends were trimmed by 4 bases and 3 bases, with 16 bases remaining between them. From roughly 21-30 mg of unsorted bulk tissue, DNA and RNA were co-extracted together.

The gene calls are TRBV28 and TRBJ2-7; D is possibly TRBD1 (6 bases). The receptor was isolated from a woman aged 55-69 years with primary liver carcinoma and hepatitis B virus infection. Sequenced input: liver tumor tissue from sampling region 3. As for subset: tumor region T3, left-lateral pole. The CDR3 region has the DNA TGTGCCAGCAGTTCACAGGACAAGGGGGTCTACGAGCAGTACTTC. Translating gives CASSSQDKGVYEQYF.